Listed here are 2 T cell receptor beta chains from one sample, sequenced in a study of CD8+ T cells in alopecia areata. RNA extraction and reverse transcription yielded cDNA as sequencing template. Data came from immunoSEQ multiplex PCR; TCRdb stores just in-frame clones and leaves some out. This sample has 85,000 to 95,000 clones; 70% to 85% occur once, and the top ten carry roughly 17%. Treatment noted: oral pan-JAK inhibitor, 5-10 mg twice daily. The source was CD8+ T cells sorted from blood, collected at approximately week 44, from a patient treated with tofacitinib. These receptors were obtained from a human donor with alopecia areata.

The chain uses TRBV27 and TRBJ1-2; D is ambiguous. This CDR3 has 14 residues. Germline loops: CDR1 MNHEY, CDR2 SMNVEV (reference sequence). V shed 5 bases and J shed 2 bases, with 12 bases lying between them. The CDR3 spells CASSPTEGNYGYTF. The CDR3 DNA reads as TGTGCCAGCAGTCCTACAGAAGGAAACTATGGCTACACCTTC.

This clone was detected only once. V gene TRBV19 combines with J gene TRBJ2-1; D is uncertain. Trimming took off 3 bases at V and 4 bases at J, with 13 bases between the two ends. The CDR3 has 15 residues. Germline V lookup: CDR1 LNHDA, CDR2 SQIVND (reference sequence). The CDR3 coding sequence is TGTGCCAGTAGTATGGTGGCTAACGAGTACAATGAGCAGTTCTTC. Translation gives CASSMVANEYNEQFF.